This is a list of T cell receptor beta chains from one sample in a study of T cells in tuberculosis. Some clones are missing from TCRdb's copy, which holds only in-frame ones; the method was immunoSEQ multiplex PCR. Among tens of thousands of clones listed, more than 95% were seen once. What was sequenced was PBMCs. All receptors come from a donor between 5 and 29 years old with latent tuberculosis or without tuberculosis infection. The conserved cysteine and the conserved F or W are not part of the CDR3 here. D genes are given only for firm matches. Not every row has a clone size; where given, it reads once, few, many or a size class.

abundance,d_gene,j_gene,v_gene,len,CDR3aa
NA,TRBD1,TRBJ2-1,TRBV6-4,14,ASSDSPGGSYNEQF
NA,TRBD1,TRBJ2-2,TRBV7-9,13,ASRPGQGAAGELF
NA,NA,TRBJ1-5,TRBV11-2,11,ASSPDSLLPLH
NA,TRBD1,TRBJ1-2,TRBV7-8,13,ASSPGDRETLGYT
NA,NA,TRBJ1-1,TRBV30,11,AWTLAGNTEAF
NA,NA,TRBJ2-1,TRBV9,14,ASSVSAIADYNEQF
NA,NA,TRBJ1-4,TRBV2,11,ASSLDQSGSLF
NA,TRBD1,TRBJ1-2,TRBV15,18,ATSSYYGTVVSFSNYGYT
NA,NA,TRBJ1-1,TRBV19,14,ASSIGWWQKNTEAF
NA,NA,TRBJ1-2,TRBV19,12,ASSDRSKGYGYT
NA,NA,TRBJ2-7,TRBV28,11,ASRGAPSYEQY
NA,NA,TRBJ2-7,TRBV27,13,ASWDRSGLSYEQY
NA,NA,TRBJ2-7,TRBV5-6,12,ASSFSTHSYEQY
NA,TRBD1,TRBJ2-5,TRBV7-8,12,ASSLPDRGQTQY
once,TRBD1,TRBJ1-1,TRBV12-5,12,ASVEQGTNTEAF
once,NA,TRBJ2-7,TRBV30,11,AWSARMTYEQY
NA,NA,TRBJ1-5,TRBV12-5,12,ASGLSGTVQPQH
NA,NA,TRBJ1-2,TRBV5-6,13,ASSLVEGKFYGYT
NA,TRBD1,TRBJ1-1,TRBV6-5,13,ASNRQGLLNTEAF
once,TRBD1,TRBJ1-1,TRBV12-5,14,ASGYPTGGLNTEAF
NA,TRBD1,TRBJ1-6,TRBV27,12,ASSFRQGGSPLH
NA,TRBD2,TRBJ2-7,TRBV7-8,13,ASSLVRGAQSEQY